One TCR beta chain is described in this entry. The data stem from a study of blood T cells in healthy people across ages. Combining a sample-barcoded 5' primer with a J-beta primer mix, a second PCR ran for about 6 to 12 cycles. Every sample produced at least 2.5 million CDR3-containing paired-end reads. Using its own MiXCR run on the 5' RACE reads, TCRdb lists one record per CDR3 protein. The repertoire has just over 1 million distinct CDR3 sequences, 45% of them found once; the top ten carry 18%. Russia was home to the donors, healthy Caucasian individuals aged roughly 6 to 95. V trimming: 6 bases; J trimming: 9 bases; junction bases outside the gene matches: 12. Germline CDR1 is SEHNR and CDR2 is FQNEAQ (reference sequence). This CDR3 is 16 amino acids long.

The sequencing input was blood. The J gene is TRBJ2-1, the V gene TRBV7-9, with 12 bases matching TRBD2. The sequence came from a woman aged 55-75 years in good health. CDR3 amino acids: CASRHRLAGELVEQFF. In DNA, the CDR3 is TGTGCCAGCAGACACAGACTAGCGGGAGAGCTCGTTGAGCAGTTCTTC.